The next 10 T cell receptor beta chains were all read from a single sample in a study of CD8+ T cells in alopecia areata. cDNA reverse transcribed from extracted RNA served as the sequencing template. TCRdb's copy holds only in-frame clones and misses some; the assay was immunoSEQ multiplex PCR. The profile shows some 180,000 clones, less than 70% of them singletons. Treatment: oral pan-JAK inhibitor, 5-10 mg twice daily. This specimen was CD8+ T cells sorted from blood, taken at week 24, from a patient treated with tofacitinib. The receptors come from a human donor with alopecia areata.

This clone has a handful of counts. The chain has TRBV6-1 and TRBJ1-1, with a possible D match to TRBD1 (5 bases). Germline CDR1 and CDR2: MNHNS and SASEGT. V lost 6 bases and J 7 bases, leaving 15 bases between the germline ends. The CDR3 is made up of 13 amino acids. DNA for the CDR3: TGTGCCAGCAGGGACACAGGTTTACGTGAAGCTTTCTTT. Translating gives CASRDTGLREAFF.

This clone was detected only a few times. J is TRBJ2-3 and V is TRBV7-2; no clear D gene. The CDR3 runs to 13 residues. Trimming took off 4 bases at V and 2 bases at J, with 7 bases between the two ends. Germline-derived CDR1 and CDR2 are SGHTA and FQGNSA. CDR3 region: CASSSSITDTQYF. As DNA, the CDR3 is TGTGCCAGCAGCTCATCTATCACAGATACGCAGTATTTT.

The genes are TRBV11-2 and TRBJ1-1, with D possibly TRBD1 on 6 matching bases. CDR3 length equals 14 residues. V lost 5 bases and J lost 6, with 16 bases in between. Germline V gives CDR1 SGHAT, CDR2 FQNNGV. CDR3 residues: CASSQGSGNAEAFF. The CDR3 bases are TGTGCCAGCAGCCAGGGGTCGGGGAATGCTGAAGCTTTCTTT.

The CDR3 DNA is TGTGCCAGCAGTGTACAGGGTGAGGGCGAGCAGTACTTC. This encodes CASSVQGEGEQYF. This sequence joins TRBV6-1 and TRBJ2-7, with a possible D match to TRBD1 (6 bases). Germline V gives CDR1 MNHNS, CDR2 SASEGT. The CDR3 runs to 13 residues. V lost 4 bases and J 6 bases, leaving 13 bases between the germline ends.

The chain combines TRBV19 with TRBJ1-5; D remains unclear. This CDR3 spans 16 amino acids. Per germline, CDR1 LNHDA and CDR2 SQIVND (reference sequence). V was shortened by 7 bases and J by 4 bases, with 20 bases between the two germline ends. The CDR3 loop reads CASNGIGRRGNQPQHF. The CDR3, as DNA: TGTGCCAGTAACGGTATCGGGCGCCGGGGTAATCAGCCCCAGCATTTT.

The sample holds one count of this clone. This chain links TRBV5-6 with TRBJ1-1, with D hard to call. Trimming left V 0 bases short and J 4 bases short, with 7 bases between. The CDR3 totals 13 residues. Germline V gene lookup returns CDR1 SGHDT and CDR2 YYEEEE. Here the CDR3 DNA reads TGTGCCAGCAGCTTGGTGTCGGTCACTGAAGCTTTCTTT. It specifies CASSLVSVTEAFF.

The CDR3 protein is CASGDSYNSPLHF. Here the CDR3 DNA reads TGTGCCAGCGGAGACTCCTATAATTCACCCCTCCACTTT. The rearrangement uses TRBV6-6 and TRBJ1-6; no clear D. The V and J ends lost 8 bases and 0 bases respectively, with 5 bases between them. CDR1 is MNHNY, CDR2 SVGAGI, per germline (reference sequence). This CDR3 region has 13 residues.

This clone was counted once. The rearrangement uses TRBV7-6 and TRBJ2-3; 8 bases align to TRBD2. V dropped 0 bases and J dropped 4; count of bases not matched to a gene: 9. Germline V lookup: CDR1 SGHVS, CDR2 FNYEAQ. The CDR3 length is 17 residues. CDR3 sequence (DNA): TGTGCCAGCAGCTTAGCAAGGCGGGGGGTTAATCCAGATACGCAGTATTTT. Translation: CASSLARRGVNPDTQYF.

This clone has more than one count but fewer than ten. The V gene is TRBV6-6, the J gene TRBJ2-2; the match to TRBD1 covers 10 bases. Germline V gene lookup returns CDR1 MNHNY and CDR2 SVGAGI (reference sequence). The CDR3 extends over 15 amino acids. V trimming: 5 bases; J trimming: 6 bases; junction bases outside the gene matches: 6. CDR3 residues: CASSPGQGVSGELFF. In DNA form, the CDR3 reads TGTGCCAGCAGTCCCGGACAGGGGGTGTCCGGGGAGCTGTTTTTT.

The chain carries TRBV29-1 and TRBJ1-2, with a tentative D call TRBD1 (6 bases). Germline V gives CDR1 SQVTM, CDR2 ANQGSEA. V lost 7 bases and J lost 0, with 9 bases in between. This CDR3 contains 12 residues. The CDR3 DNA follows: TGCAGCGCCCGACAGGCTAACTATGGCTACACCTTC. This sequence encodes CSARQANYGYTF.